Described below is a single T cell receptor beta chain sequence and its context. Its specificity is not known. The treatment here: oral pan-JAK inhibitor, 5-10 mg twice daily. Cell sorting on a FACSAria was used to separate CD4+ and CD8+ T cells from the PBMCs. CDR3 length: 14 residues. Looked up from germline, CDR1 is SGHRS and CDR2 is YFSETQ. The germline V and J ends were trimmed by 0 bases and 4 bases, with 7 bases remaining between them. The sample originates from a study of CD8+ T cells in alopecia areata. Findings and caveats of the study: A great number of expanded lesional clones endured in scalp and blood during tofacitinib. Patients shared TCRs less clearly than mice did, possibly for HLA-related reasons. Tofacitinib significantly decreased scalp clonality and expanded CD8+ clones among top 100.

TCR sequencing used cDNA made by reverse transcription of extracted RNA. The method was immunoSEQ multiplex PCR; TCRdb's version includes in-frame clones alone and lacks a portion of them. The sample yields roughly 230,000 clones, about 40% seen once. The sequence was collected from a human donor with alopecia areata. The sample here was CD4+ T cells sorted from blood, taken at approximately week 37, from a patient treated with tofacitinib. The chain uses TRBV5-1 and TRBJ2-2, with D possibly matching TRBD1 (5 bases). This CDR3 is CASSLGQGTGELFF. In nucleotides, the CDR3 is TGCGCCAGCAGCTTGGGCCAGGGCACCGGGGAGCTGTTTTTT. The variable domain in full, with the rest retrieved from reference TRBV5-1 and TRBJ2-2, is KAGVTQTPRYLIKTRGQQVTLSCSPISGHRSVSWYQQTPGQGLQFLFEYFSETQRNKGNFPGRFSGRQFSNSRSEMNVSTLELGDSALYLCASSLGQGTGELFFGEGSRLTVL.